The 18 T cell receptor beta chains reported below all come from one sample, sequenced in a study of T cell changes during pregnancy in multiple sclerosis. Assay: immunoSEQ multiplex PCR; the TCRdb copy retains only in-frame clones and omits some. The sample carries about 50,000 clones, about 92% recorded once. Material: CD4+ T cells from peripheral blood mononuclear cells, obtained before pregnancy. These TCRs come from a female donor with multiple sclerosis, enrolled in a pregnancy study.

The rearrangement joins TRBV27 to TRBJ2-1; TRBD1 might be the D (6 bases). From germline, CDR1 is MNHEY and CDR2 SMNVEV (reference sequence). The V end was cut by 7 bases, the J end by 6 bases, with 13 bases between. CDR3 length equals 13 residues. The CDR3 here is CASNGQNRNEQFF. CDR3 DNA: TGTGCCAGCAACGGACAGAATCGCAATGAGCAGTTCTTC.

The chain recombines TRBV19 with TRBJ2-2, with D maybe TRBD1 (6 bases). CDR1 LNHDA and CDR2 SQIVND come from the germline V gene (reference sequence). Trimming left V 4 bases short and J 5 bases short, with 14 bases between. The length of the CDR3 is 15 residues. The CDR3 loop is CASSTYNRVTGELFF. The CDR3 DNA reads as TGTGCCAGTAGTACGTACAACAGGGTAACCGGGGAGCTGTTTTTT.

CDR3 coding DNA: TGTGCCAGCAGCCTGACAGGGAGTGAAGCTTTCTTT. Encoded protein: CASSLTGSEAFF. The chain has TRBV28 and TRBJ1-1, with TRBD1 matching 7 bases. The germline V gene encodes CDR1 MDHEN and CDR2 SYDVKM. Trimming at V came to 6 bases and at J to 7 bases, leaving 5 bases not matched to a gene. The CDR3 contains 12 residues.

In DNA form, the CDR3 reads TGTGCCAGCTCACCGTACCGGGACAGTCCTGACGAGCAGTACTTC. This codes for CASSPYRDSPDEQYF. V and J are TRBV18 and TRBJ2-7; 7 positions match TRBD1. CDR3 size: 15 residues. Per the germline V gene, CDR1 is KGHSH and CDR2 is LQKENI. Trimming removed 3 bases from V and 5 bases from J; junction bases left unmatched: 10.

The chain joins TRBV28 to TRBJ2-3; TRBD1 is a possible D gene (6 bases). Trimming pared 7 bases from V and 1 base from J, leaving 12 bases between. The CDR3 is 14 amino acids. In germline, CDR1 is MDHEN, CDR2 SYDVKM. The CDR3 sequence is CASKVQGGTDTQYF. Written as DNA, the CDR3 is TGTGCCAGCAAGGTACAGGGCGGCACAGATACGCAGTATTTT.

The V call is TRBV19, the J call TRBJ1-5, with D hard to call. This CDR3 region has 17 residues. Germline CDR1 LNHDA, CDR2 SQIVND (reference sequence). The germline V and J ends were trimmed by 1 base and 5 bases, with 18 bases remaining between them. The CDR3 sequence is CASSIGRIAGFYQPQHF. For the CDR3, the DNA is TGTGCCAGTAGTATAGGACGGATCGCGGGGTTTTATCAGCCCCAGCATTTT.

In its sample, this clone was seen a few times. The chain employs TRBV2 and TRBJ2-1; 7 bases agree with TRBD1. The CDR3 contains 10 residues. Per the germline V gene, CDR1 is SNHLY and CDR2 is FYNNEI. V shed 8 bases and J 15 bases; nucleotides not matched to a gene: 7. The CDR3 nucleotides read TGTGCCAGCCTAGACAGGGTTATGTTCTTC. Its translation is CASLDRVMFF. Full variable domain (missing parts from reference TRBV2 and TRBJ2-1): EPEVTQTPSHQVTQMGQEVILRCVPISNHLYFYWYRQILGQKVEFLVSFYNNEISEKSEIFDDQFSVERPDGSNFTLKIRSTKLEDSAMYFCASLDRVMFFGPGTRLTVL.

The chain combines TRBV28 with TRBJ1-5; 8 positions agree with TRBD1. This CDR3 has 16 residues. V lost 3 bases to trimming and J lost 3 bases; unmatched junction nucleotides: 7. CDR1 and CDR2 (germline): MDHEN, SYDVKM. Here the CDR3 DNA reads TGTGCCAGCAGTTTTCAAGGACAGGGTGCCAATCAGCCCCAGCATTTT. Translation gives CASSFQGQGANQPQHF. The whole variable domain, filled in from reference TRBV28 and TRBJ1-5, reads DVKVTQSSRYLVKRTGEKVFLECVQDMDHENMFWYRQDPGLGLRLIYFSYDVKMKEKGDIPEGYSVSREKKERFSLILESASTNQTSMYLCASSFQGQGANQPQHFGDGTRLSIL.

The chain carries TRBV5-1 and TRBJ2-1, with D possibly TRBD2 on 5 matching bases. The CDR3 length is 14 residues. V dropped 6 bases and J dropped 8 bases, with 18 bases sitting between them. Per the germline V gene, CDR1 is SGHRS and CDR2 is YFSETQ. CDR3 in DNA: TGCGCCAGCAAAATAGGAGGACTGGGCGATGAGCAGTTCTTC. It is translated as CASKIGGLGDEQFF.

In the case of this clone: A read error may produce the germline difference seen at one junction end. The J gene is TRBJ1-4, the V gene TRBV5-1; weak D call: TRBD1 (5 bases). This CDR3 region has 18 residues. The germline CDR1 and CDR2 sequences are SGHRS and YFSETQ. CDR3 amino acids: CASSLFPGSGGTSEKLFF. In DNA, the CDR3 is TGCGCCAGCAGCTTGTTCCCAGGGAGCGGGGGAACTAGTGAAAAACTGTTTTTT.

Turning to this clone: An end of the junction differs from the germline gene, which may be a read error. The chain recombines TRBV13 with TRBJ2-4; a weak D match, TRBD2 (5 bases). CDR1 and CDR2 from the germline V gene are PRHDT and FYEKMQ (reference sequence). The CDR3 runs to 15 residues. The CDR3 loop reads CASNLRTLAKNIQYF. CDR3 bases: TGTGCCAGCAACTTACGGACTTTAGCCAAAAACATTCAGTACTTC.

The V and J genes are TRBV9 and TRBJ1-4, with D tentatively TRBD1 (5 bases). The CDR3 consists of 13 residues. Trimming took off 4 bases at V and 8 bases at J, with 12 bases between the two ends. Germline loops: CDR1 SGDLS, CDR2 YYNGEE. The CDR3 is CASSSWGREKLFF. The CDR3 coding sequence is TGTGCCAGCAGCTCGTGGGGCCGGGAAAAACTGTTTTTT.

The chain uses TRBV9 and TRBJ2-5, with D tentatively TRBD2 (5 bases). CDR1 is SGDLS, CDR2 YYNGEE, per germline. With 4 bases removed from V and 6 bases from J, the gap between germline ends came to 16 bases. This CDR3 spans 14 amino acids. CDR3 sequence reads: CASSPRDSEKTQYF. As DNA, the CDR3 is TGTGCCAGCAGCCCCCGGGATTCGGAAAAGACCCAGTACTTC. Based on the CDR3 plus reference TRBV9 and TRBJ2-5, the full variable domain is DSGVTQTPKHLITATGQRVTLRCSPRSGDLSVYWYQQSLDQGLQFLIQYYNGEERAKGNILERFSAQQFPDLHSELNLSSLELGDSALYFCASSPRDSEKTQYFGPGTRLLVL.

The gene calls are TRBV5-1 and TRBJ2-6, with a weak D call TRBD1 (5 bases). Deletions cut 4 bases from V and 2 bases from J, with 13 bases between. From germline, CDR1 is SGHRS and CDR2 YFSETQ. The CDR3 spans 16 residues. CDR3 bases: TGCGCCAGCAGCCCACAGGTTGCCCCTGGGGCCAACGTCCTGACTTTC. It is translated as CASSPQVAPGANVLTF.

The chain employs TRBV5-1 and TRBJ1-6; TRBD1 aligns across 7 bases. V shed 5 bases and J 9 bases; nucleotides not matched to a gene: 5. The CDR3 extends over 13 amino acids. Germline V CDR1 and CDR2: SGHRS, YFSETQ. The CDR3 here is CASSGRDSSPLHF. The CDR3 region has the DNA TGCGCCAGCAGTGGTCGGGACAGTTCACCCCTCCACTTT.

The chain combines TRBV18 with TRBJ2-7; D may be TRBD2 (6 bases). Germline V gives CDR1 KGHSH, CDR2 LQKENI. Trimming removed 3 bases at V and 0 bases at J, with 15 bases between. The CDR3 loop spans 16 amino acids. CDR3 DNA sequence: TGTGCCAGCTCACCCCCGGGAGTCTACCCCTCCTACGAGCAGTACTTC. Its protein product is CASSPPGVYPSYEQYF.

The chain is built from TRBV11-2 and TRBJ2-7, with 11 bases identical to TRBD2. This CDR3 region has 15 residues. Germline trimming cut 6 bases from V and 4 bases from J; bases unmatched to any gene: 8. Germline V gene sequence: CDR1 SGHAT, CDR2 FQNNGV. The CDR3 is CASSPGLAGLYEQYF. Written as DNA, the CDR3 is TGTGCCAGCAGTCCAGGACTAGCGGGTCTGTACGAGCAGTACTTC.

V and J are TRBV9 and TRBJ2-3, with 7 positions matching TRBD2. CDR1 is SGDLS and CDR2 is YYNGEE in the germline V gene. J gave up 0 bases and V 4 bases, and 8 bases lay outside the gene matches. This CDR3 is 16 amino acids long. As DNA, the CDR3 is TGTGCCAGCAGCTCCGAGGGGCGGGAGAGCACAGATACGCAGTATTTT. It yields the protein CASSSEGRESTDTQYF. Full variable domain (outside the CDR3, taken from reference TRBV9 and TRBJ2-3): DSGVTQTPKHLITATGQRVTLRCSPRSGDLSVYWYQQSLDQGLQFLIQYYNGEERAKGNILERFSAQQFPDLHSELNLSSLELGDSALYFCASSSEGRESTDTQYFGPGTRLTVL.